This T cell receptor beta chain was recovered during a study of T cell repertoires in cytomegalovirus infection. The wider study: Matching HLA type, along with CMV infection, was indicated by public TCR beta signatures.

In this sample, this clonotype turned up many times. Its antigen is undetermined. Study conclusions and caveats: People with CMV and the relevant HLA were identified by cumulative public TCR beta family frequency. Dominating the ex vivo response were HLA-C-restricted CMV-specific TCR beta clonotypes.

TCRdb recomputed calls from the reads with MiXCR, one row per CDR3 protein. Found here are some 68,000 distinct CDR3 sequences, approximately 22% of them singletons; the top ten hold approximately 79%. In germline, CDR1 is MGHRA, CDR2 YSYEKL. The J segment lost 5 bases and the V segment lost 3 bases, leaving 5 bases of the junction unmatched. The CDR3 length is 14 residues. The chain combines TRBV4-1 with TRBJ2-5; 8 positions agree with TRBD2. Sequencing used PBMCs, sequenced either directly or after in vitro stimulation (not recorded which). The source is a human donor in good health (CMV status not recorded). Some clones in this sample may be carry-over from other donors' samples. In DNA form, the CDR3 reads TGCGCCAGCAGCCAGACCCGGGAGGGCGAGACCCAGTACTTC. This gives the protein CASSQTREGETQYF.